A selection of T cell receptor beta chains follows, all from one sample in a study. From the multiplex PCR reads, TCRdb called clonotypes with MiXCR, one entry per CDR3 protein. The sample records several hundred distinct CDR3 sequences, about 23% being singletons. Specimen: Tregs sorted from blood. The receptors were sampled from a female donor with breast cancer. CDR3s include the opening cysteine and the closing phenylalanine or tryptophan. A D gene is named only where the DNA matches it firmly. Size is omitted from some rows. Given values are once, few, many or a class for expanded clones.

>TRBV12-3/TRBV12-4|-|-|TRBJ1-2|12
CASSGDLNGYTF
TGTGCCAGCAGCGGGGACCTGAATGGCTACACCTTC
>TRBV12-3/TRBV12-4|TRBD1|-|TRBJ1-2|15
CASSSTGLGRDGYTF
TGTGCCAGCAGTTCGACAGGGTTAGGTAGGGATGGCTACACCTTC
>TRBV12-3/TRBV12-4|TRBD1|large|TRBJ1-2|14
CASSPRTGAYGYTF
TGTGCCAGCAGTCCGCGGACAGGGGCATATGGCTACACCTTC
>TRBV12-3/TRBV12-4|-|medium-sized|TRBJ1-2|15
CASSHRDKANYGYTF
TGTGCCAGCAGTCACCGGGACAAAGCTAACTATGGCTACACCTTC
>TRBV12-3/TRBV12-4|-|medium-sized|TRBJ1-2|14
CASRLQGSGYGYTF
TGTGCCAGCAGATTACAGGGCTCCGGCTATGGCTACACCTTC
>TRBV12-3/TRBV12-4|-|large|TRBJ1-2|13
CASKGRLNYGYTF
TGTGCCAGCAAAGGCAGACTTAACTATGGCTACACCTTC
>TRBV12-5|-|medium-sized|TRBJ1-2|15
CASGLDRRPSSGYTF
TGTGCTAGTGGTTTAGATCGGCGACCCTCGAGTGGCTACACCTTC
>TRBV12-3/TRBV12-4|-|large|TRBJ1-2|12
CASSFTAYGYTF
TGTGCCAGCAGTTTTACGGCGTATGGCTACACCTTC
>TRBV12-3/TRBV12-4|-|large|TRBJ1-2|12
CASSYDSGGYTF
TGTGCCAGCAGCTACGATAGTGGTGGCTACACCTTC
>TRBV12-3/TRBV12-4|-|medium-sized|TRBJ1-2|11
CASSSQQSMGF
TGTGCCAGCAGTTCACAACAGTCTATGGGGTTC
>TRBV12-3/TRBV12-4|TRBD1|medium-sized|TRBJ1-2|11
CASETGQGYTF
TGTGCCAGTGAGACAGGGCAGGGCTACACCTTC
>TRBV12-3/TRBV12-4|-|medium-sized|TRBJ1-2|12
CASSAGVRGYTF
TGTGCCAGCAGTGCAGGGGTGAGGGGCTACACCTTC
>TRBV12-3/TRBV12-4|-|-|TRBJ1-2|13
CASSLRQYYGYTF
TGTGCCAGCAGTCTCAGACAGTACTATGGCTACACCTTC
>TRBV12-3/TRBV12-4|-|large|TRBJ1-2|12
CASIKDQGSYTF
TGTGCCAGCATTAAAGACCAGGGAAGCTACACCTTC
>TRBV12-3/TRBV12-4|-|-|TRBJ1-2|13
CASTMPGNYGYTF
TGTGCCAGCACCATGCCGGGGAACTATGGCTACACCTTC
>TRBV12-3/TRBV12-4|TRBD1|large|TRBJ1-2|13
CASSRTGDYGYTF
TGTGCCAGCAGCAGGACAGGCGACTATGGCTACACCTTC
>TRBV12-3/TRBV12-4|-|medium-sized|TRBJ1-2|15
CASSRTEGDVYGYTF
TGTGCCAGCAGCCGGACAGAGGGCGATGTCTATGGCTACACCTTC
>TRBV12-3/TRBV12-4|TRBD1|large|TRBJ1-2|15
CASRTSQQGSYGYTF
TGTGCCAGCAGGACATCGCAACAGGGGTCCTATGGCTACACCTTC
>TRBV12-3/TRBV12-4|-|medium-sized|TRBJ1-2|15
CASSLGPDSNYGYTF
TGTGCCAGCAGTTTAGGGCCCGACAGTAACTATGGCTACACCTTC
>TRBV12-3/TRBV12-4|-|large|TRBJ1-2|12
CASSLYTGGYTF
TGTGCCAGCAGTTTGTATACCGGTGGCTACACCTTC
>TRBV12-3/TRBV12-4|-|hyperexpanded|TRBJ1-2|13
CASSQTLNYGYTF
TGTGCCAGCAGCCAGACACTAAACTATGGCTACACCTTC
>TRBV12-3/TRBV12-4|-|medium-sized|TRBJ1-2|13
CASSLGSVYGYTF
TGTGCCAGCAGTTTAGGGTCGGTCTATGGCTACACCTTC
>TRBV12-3/TRBV12-4|TRBD1|large|TRBJ1-2|19
CASSLSGTGIAKTDYGYTF
TGTGCCAGCAGTTTATCGGGGACAGGGATCGCCAAAACAGATTATGGCTACACCTTC
>TRBV12-3/TRBV12-4|TRBD1|large|TRBJ1-2|14
CASSSDRENYGYTF
TGTGCCAGCAGCTCCGACAGGGAGAACTATGGCTACACCTTC